Each of the 30 T cell receptor beta chains below was sequenced from the same sample in a study of T-cell reconstitution after alpha-beta-depleted transplantation in children listed by TCRdb under 2016. Libraries came from PCR. Sequenced using an Illumina HiSeq 2500. TCR library preparation used molecular barcoding, with unique molecular identifiers applied to normalize quantification of the TCRbeta repertoire. TCRdb passed the public sequencing reads through fastp at Q25 and MiXCR, retaining productive beta sequences. Each CDR3 protein gets just one entry, which takes the most common genes and DNA from the rows behind it. Here the sample has about 400,000 distinct CDR3 sequences; roughly 20% occur a single time. The ten largest clones add up to less than 4.5% of the sample. The sample consisted of PBMCs from the stem cell graft donor, taken from the stem cell graft. The source is a human donor who donated a stem cell graft to a child with acute myeloid leukemia.

This clonotype was seen only a few times. The chain links TRBV5-1 to TRBJ1-4, with D possibly matching TRBD1 (5 bases). CDR3 length: 19 residues. The V gene lost 3 bases and the J gene lost 3 bases, with 24 bases spanning the gap. CDR1 and CDR2 from the germline V gene are SGHRS and YFSETQ. CDR3 region: CASSSLTGTDDAANEKLFF. The CDR3 DNA follows: TGCGCCAGCAGCTCCTTGACCGGGACGGACGATGCGGCTAATGAAAAACTGTTTTTT.

The chain has TRBV5-1 and TRBJ2-6; possibly TRBD1 for D (5 bases). CDR1 is SGHRS and CDR2 is YFSETQ in the germline V gene. Trimming took off 3 bases at V and 0 bases at J, with 7 bases between the two ends. The length of the CDR3 is 15 residues. CDR3 coding DNA: TGCGCCAGCAGCTACAGGACCTCTGGGGCCAACGTCCTGACTTTC. Amino acid sequence: CASSYRTSGANVLTF.

This clonotype was seen a few times. The rearrangement uses TRBV24-1 and TRBJ2-3, with D unclear. CDR3 length: 13 amino acids. V was clipped by 9 bases and J by 2 bases, with 11 bases between them. Germline assignment: CDR1 KGHDR and CDR2 SFDVKD. The CDR3 sequence is CATGRELTDTQYF. The CDR3 coding sequence is TGTGCCACCGGAAGGGAACTCACAGATACGCAGTATTTT.

This clonotype came up a few times. The chain employs TRBV20-1 and TRBJ2-7; D perhaps matches TRBD1 (5 bases). The CDR3 has 14 residues. Trimming stripped 0 bases from V and 3 bases from J, with 12 bases between. Per germline, CDR1 DFQATT and CDR2 SNEGSKA (reference sequence). The CDR3 here is CSARDLETVYEQYF. In DNA, the CDR3 is TGCAGTGCTAGAGATCTAGAGACAGTCTACGAGCAGTACTTC.

This clonotype was seen ten or more times. The chain joins TRBV12-3 or TRBV12-4 to TRBJ2-3; D is possibly TRBD2 (6 bases). CDR3 length: 16 residues. Trimming removed 1 base from V and 5 bases from J, with 16 bases in between. As DNA, the CDR3 is TGTGCCAGCAGTTTAGTAAGATGGGGGACTGGAGATACGCAGTATTTT. Protein: CASSLVRWGTGDTQYF.

This clonotype was counted only a few times. The chain uses TRBV9 and TRBJ2-5; D gene ambiguous. V lost 4 bases and J 1 base, leaving 11 bases between the germline ends. CDR1 and CDR2 from the germline V gene are SGDLS and YYNGEE. CDR3 length: 14 amino acids. In DNA form, the CDR3 reads TGTGCCAGCAGCACGACCCCAGCCCAAGAGACCCAGTACTTC. Translation gives CASSTTPAQETQYF.

This clonotype was seen repeatedly, ten times or more. V usage is TRBV20-1 and J usage is TRBJ2-7, with TRBD2 as a possible D gene (6 bases). V was cut by 3 bases and J by 2 bases, with 14 bases left in between. CDR3 length equals 14 residues. Germline V gives CDR1 DFQATT, CDR2 SNEGSKA (reference sequence). DNA of the CDR3: TGCAGTGCTAGTCCGCTTAGCGGCCCCTACGAGCAGTACTTC. It codes for CSASPLSGPYEQYF.

The chain carries TRBV25-1 and TRBJ1-1; 8 bases are shared with TRBD1. This CDR3 has 16 residues. Trimming cost V 4 bases and J 8 bases; bases outside gene matches: 15. The germline CDR1 and CDR2 sequences are MGHDK and SYGVNS. The CDR3 loop is CASSGQGRGRIAEAFF. CDR3 nucleotide sequence: TGTGCCAGCAGTGGACAGGGGCGGGGGAGAATAGCAGAAGCTTTCTTT.

The J gene is TRBJ2-1, the V gene TRBV4-2, with D possibly matching TRBD2 (7 bases). The CDR3 extends over 16 amino acids. Germline V gene sequence: CDR1 LGHNA, CDR2 YNFKEQ. The V gene lost 4 bases and the J gene lost 7 bases, with 20 bases spanning the gap. The CDR3 sequence: CASSPQGPQGGNEQFF. The CDR3 DNA is TGTGCCAGCAGCCCCCAAGGGCCACAGGGAGGGAATGAGCAGTTCTTC.

This clonotype appeared a few times. The chain links TRBV20-1 to TRBJ1-5; the D gene is possibly TRBD1 (5 bases). V lost 0 bases to trimming and J lost 3 bases, with 15 bases between them. The CDR3 totals 16 residues. Looked up from germline, CDR1 is DFQATT and CDR2 is SNEGSKA (reference sequence). CDR3 residues: CSARDLRGGFNQPQHF. Here the CDR3 DNA reads TGCAGTGCTAGAGATCTGAGGGGCGGATTCAATCAGCCCCAGCATTTT.

This chain links TRBV5-4 with TRBJ1-4; D remains ambiguous. The ends were cut back, 2 bases at V and 5 bases at J, with 10 bases in the middle. The CDR3 sequence is 14 residues long. Germline CDR1 SGHNT, CDR2 YYREEE (reference sequence). In nucleotides, the CDR3 is TGTGCCAGCAGCTTAGGGCCCAAGAATGAAAAACTGTTTTTT. This sequence encodes CASSLGPKNEKLFF.

V gene TRBV20-1 combines with J gene TRBJ2-3, with 9 bases fitting TRBD2. The germline gives CDR1 DFQATT, CDR2 SNEGSKA (reference sequence). CDR3 length: 18 amino acids. J gave up 2 bases and V 5 bases, and 17 bases lay outside the gene matches. The CDR3 protein is CSASPTSGFRRYTDTQYF. The DNA of the CDR3 is TGCAGTGCTTCTCCTACTAGCGGGTTCCGTCGGTACACAGATACGCAGTATTTT.

This clonotype was detected many times. J is TRBJ1-1 and V is TRBV29-1; D is undetermined. The germline V gene encodes CDR1 SQVTM and CDR2 ANQGSEA. The length of the CDR3 is 8 residues. V gave up 7 bases and J gave up 7 bases, with 4 bases separating them. The CDR3, as DNA: TGCAGCGCAGGTGAAGCTTTCTTT. Translated: CSAGEAFF.

V usage is TRBV14 and J usage is TRBJ2-1; tentative D call: TRBD2 (6 bases). The V end lost 1 base, the J end lost 0 bases, and 7 bases lay between the germline ends. Germline V gene lookup returns CDR1 SGHDN and CDR2 FVKESK. The CDR3 covers 15 residues. The DNA for the CDR3 is TGTGCCAGCAGCCAAGGGGACTCCTCCTACAATGAGCAGTTCTTC. Translating it yields CASSQGDSSYNEQFF.

Many counts were recorded for this clonotype. The gene calls are TRBV10-3 and TRBJ2-7, with D maybe TRBD1 (6 bases). Germline V CDR1 and CDR2: ENHRY, SYGVKD. CDR3 size: 11 residues. V lost 11 bases and J 2 bases, leaving 10 bases between the germline ends. The DNA for the CDR3 is TGTGCCTCAGGGGTCACCTACGAGCAGTACTTC. This encodes CASGVTYEQYF.

This clonotype has only a few counts. The rearrangement links TRBV3-1 to TRBJ2-6; possibly TRBD1 for D (5 bases). Germline values: CDR1 LGHDT, CDR2 YNNKEL (reference sequence). The CDR3 spans 15 residues. Trimming left V 7 bases short and J 0 bases short, with 10 bases between. The CDR3 sequence is CASTPTGSGANVLTF. CDR3 DNA sequence: TGTGCCAGCACCCCTACAGGCTCTGGGGCCAACGTCCTGACTTTC. Variable domain in full (rest from reference TRBV3-1 and TRBJ2-6): DTAVSQTPKYLVTQMGNDKSIKCEQNLGHDTMYWYKQDSKKFLKIMFSYNNKELIINETVPNRFSPKSPDKAHLNLHINSLELGDSAVYFCASTPTGSGANVLTFGAGSRLTVL.

This clonotype showed up just a few times. This chain links TRBV20-1 with TRBJ1-4; D remains ambiguous. Germline V gene data show CDR1 as DFQATT and CDR2 as SNEGSKA (reference sequence). The CDR3 extends over 12 amino acids. V was clipped by 0 bases and J by 7 bases, with 6 bases between them. CDR3 sequence: CSAREGSEKLFF. The CDR3 DNA reads as TGCAGTGCTAGAGAGGGGAGTGAAAAACTGTTTTTT.

This clonotype was counted ten times or more. The V call is TRBV5-1, the J call TRBJ2-3; D not certain. The CDR3 runs to 19 residues. Germline CDR1 SGHRS, CDR2 YFSETQ. Trimming shortened V by 1 base and J by 2 bases, and 23 bases separated the two germline ends. CDR3 coding DNA: TGCGCCAGCAGCTTGAGGTTTATAGGCCTAGACGATCCCACAGATACGCAGTATTTT. Translation: CASSLRFIGLDDPTDTQYF.

This clonotype was observed a few times. The chain combines TRBV5-1 with TRBJ2-7; 10 positions agree with TRBD1. Germline lookup yields CDR1 SGHRS and CDR2 YFSETQ. The CDR3 spans 14 residues. The ends lost 2 bases at V and 4 bases at J; junction bases unmatched: 3. For the CDR3, the DNA is TGCGCCAGCAGCTTTGGGGGACAGGGGTACGAGCAGTACTTC. This codes for CASSFGGQGYEQYF.

This clonotype was seen at least ten times. This rearrangement joins TRBV10-3 to TRBJ2-3, with 7 bases lining up with TRBD1. The V gene end was trimmed by 2 bases and the J gene end by 2 bases; junction bases not matched to a gene: 4. This CDR3 region has 15 residues. The V gene's germline CDR1 is ENHRY and CDR2 SYGVKD. The CDR3 bases are TGTGCCATCAGTGAGCCGGGACAGCCCACAGATACGCAGTATTTT. Residues: CAISEPGQPTDTQYF.

This clonotype came up many times. The V gene is TRBV20-1, the J gene TRBJ2-7, with D unresolved. V lost 3 bases, J lost 6 bases, and 6 bases lay in between. CDR3 length: 10 residues. Germline V lookup: CDR1 DFQATT, CDR2 SNEGSKA (reference sequence). The CDR3 DNA reads TGCAGTGCTAGCTGGGGCGAGCAGTACTTC. Translation: CSASWGEQYF.

The chain links TRBV5-1 to TRBJ2-1; 7 bases agree with TRBD2. Looked up from germline, CDR1 is SGHRS and CDR2 is YFSETQ. This CDR3 is built from 15 residues. V shed 7 bases, J shed 8 bases, and the junction held 15 bases outside the gene matches. CDR3 DNA sequence: TGCGCCAGCTCCGTAACGGCGGGAGATTCGTATGAGCAGTTCTTC. Translating gives CASSVTAGDSYEQFF.

This clonotype was seen a handful of times. J is TRBJ2-3 and V is TRBV2; 8 nucleotides agree with TRBD2. Looked up from germline, CDR1 is SNHLY and CDR2 is FYNNEI. The CDR3 is 15 amino acids. The junction had 6 bases not matched to a gene; V was cut back by 5 bases and J by 2 bases. CDR3 nucleotides: TGTGCCAGCAGTCCTATAGCGGGGTACACAGATACGCAGTATTTT. Translating gives CASSPIAGYTDTQYF.

The chain has TRBV19 and TRBJ2-6, with 9 positions matching TRBD1. V gave up 5 bases and J gave up 2 bases; unmatched junction bases: 4. There are 16 residues in the CDR3. CDR1 and CDR2 from the germline V gene are LNHDA and SQIVND (reference sequence). The CDR3 loop is CASSSRTGAGANVLTF. CDR3 nucleotide sequence: TGTGCCAGTAGTTCCAGGACAGGGGCTGGGGCCAACGTCCTGACTTTC.

This clonotype occurred a few times. CDR3 loop: CSARMGQAGTDTQYF. The DNA of the CDR3 is TGCAGTGCTAGAATGGGTCAGGCCGGCACAGATACGCAGTATTTT. The J gene is TRBJ2-3, the V gene TRBV20-1; D gene ambiguous. This CDR3 is built from 15 residues. Trimming removed 2 bases from V and 1 base from J, with 13 bases in between. Per germline, CDR1 DFQATT and CDR2 SNEGSKA (reference sequence).

In its sample, this clonotype was seen many times. The chain couples TRBV20-1 to TRBJ2-7, with a weak D call TRBD2 (5 bases). This CDR3 is built from 13 residues. Germline-derived CDR1 and CDR2 are DFQATT and SNEGSKA (reference sequence). Trimming took 1 base from V and 4 from J, leaving 11 bases between them. The CDR3 sequence: CSARALADYEQYF. CDR3 nucleotides: TGCAGTGCTAGAGCCCTAGCCGATTACGAGCAGTACTTC.

This clonotype was seen only a few times. This rearrangement joins TRBV15 to TRBJ2-2; TRBD2 matches 7 bases. This CDR3 region has 15 residues. Germline values: CDR1 LNHNV, CDR2 YYDKDF (reference sequence). Germline trimming cut 0 bases from V and 6 bases from J; bases unmatched to any gene: 4. The CDR3 DNA is TGTGCCACCAGCAGAGATCTGGGAGGGTCCGGGGAGCTGTTTTTT. Translation gives CATSRDLGGSGELFF.

This clonotype was observed a handful of times. The CDR3 protein is CASSLSTVGNTEAFF. In DNA, the CDR3 is TGTGCCAGCAGTTTGTCGACGGTTGGGAACACTGAAGCTTTCTTT. The gene calls are TRBV27 and TRBJ1-1; D is unclear. The CDR3 covers 15 residues. The germline V and J ends were trimmed by 3 bases and 1 base, with 12 bases remaining between them. The germline V gene encodes CDR1 MNHEY and CDR2 SMNVEV (reference sequence).

CDR3 sequence (DNA): TGCAGTGCAACTAGCGGGAGGGCCACCGAGACCCAGTACTTC. The encoded protein is CSATSGRATETQYF. V is TRBV20-1 and J is TRBJ2-5, with 13 nucleotides matching TRBD2. V gave up 6 bases and J gave up 5 bases; unmatched junction bases: 6. CDR1 is DFQATT, CDR2 SNEGSKA, per germline (reference sequence). There are 14 residues in the CDR3.

This chain links TRBV20-1 with TRBJ2-7, with 10 bases identical to TRBD1. V was pared by 5 bases and J by 1 base, with 23 bases of the junction left unmatched. The germline CDR1 and CDR2 sequences are DFQATT and SNEGSKA (reference sequence). The CDR3 sequence is 20 residues long. Here the CDR3 DNA reads TGCAGTGCTGGCCCATTACCGGGACAGGGGAGGGACGGGAGATCCTACGAGCAGTACTTC. This sequence encodes CSAGPLPGQGRDGRSYEQYF.